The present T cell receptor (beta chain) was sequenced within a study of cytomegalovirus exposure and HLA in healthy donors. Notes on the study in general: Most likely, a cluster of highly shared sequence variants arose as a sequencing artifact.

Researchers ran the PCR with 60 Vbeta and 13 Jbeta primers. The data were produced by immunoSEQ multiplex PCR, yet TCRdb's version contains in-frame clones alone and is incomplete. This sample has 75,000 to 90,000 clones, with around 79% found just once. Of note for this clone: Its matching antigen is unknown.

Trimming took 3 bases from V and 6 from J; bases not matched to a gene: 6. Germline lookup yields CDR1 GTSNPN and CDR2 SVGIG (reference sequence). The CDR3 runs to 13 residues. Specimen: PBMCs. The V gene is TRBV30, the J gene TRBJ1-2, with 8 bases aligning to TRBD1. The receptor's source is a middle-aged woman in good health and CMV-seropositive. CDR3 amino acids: CAWSFARGHGYTF. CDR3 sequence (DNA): TGTGCCTGGAGCTTCGCCAGGGGGCATGGCTACACCTTC. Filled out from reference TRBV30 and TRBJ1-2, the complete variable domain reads SQTIHQWPATLVQPVGSPLSLECTVEGTSNPNLYWYRQAAGRGLQLLFYSVGIGQISSEVPQNLSASRPQDRQFILSSKKLLLSDSGFYLCAWSFARGHGYTFGSGTRLTVV.